This TCR beta chain emerged from a study of blood T cell repertoires in COVID-19. For the study at large: PBMCs, B-cell-depleted T cells, or T cells were the source of the cDNA or gDNA that made up the material.

One Seattle source followed patients from active infection through their disease course. Germline V lookup: CDR1 SGHTA, CDR2 FQGNSA. V lost 3 bases and J lost 3; bases outside the gene matches: 5. This CDR3 comprises 17 residues. Clones were sequenced by immunoSEQ multiplex PCR, and TCRdb holds only the in-frame ones, with some missing. The sample carries around 370,000 clones, about 89% recorded once. The TCR comes from a woman in her fifties or sixties with COVID-19, enrolled during active disease. The gene calls are TRBV7-2 and TRBJ2-3; the match to TRBD2 covers 14 bases. The sequenced sample consisted of peripheral blood. The CDR3 DNA reads as TGTGCCAGCAGCTTCTACGGGACTAGCGGGAGAACAGATACGCAGTATTTT. Its protein product is CASSFYGTSGRTDTQYF.